A single sample is the source of the 7 T cell receptor beta chains below, sequenced in a study of shared clonotypes between healthy human individuals. TCRdb's table, derived via immunoSEQ multiplex PCR, lists solely in-frame clones and lacks some. The data hold roughly 500,000 clones, with 60% to 85% observed a single time. Sequencing was done on a sample of PBMCs. These receptors came from a woman between 40 and 55 years old in good health. Some clones in this sample may be carry-over from other donors' samples.

The rearrangement links TRBV28 to TRBJ1-5, with a possible D match to TRBD1 (6 bases). The CDR3 loop spans 16 amino acids. V lost 3 bases to trimming and J lost 4 bases, with 16 bases between them. From germline, CDR1 is MDHEN and CDR2 SYDVKM. This CDR3 is CASSFLFGRGNQPQHF. CDR3 sequence (DNA): TGTGCCAGCAGTTTCCTCTTTGGCAGGGGAAATCAGCCCCAGCATTTT. The full variable domain, completed using reference TRBV28 and TRBJ1-5, is DVKVTQSSRYLVKRTGEKVFLECVQDMDHENMFWYRQDPGLGLRLIYFSYDVKMKEKGDIPEGYSVSREKKERFSLILESASTNQTSMYLCASSFLFGRGNQPQHFGDGTRLSIL.

V and J are TRBV21-1 and TRBJ2-3; the table's D call TRBD2 went unverified against the DNA. TRBV21-1 is a listed pseudogene. The CDR3 length is 18 residues. CDR3 nucleotide sequence: TGTGCCAGCAGCAAAGAAGAGTTCCCTAGCGGGACCACAGATACGCAGTATTTT. This codes for CASSKEEFPSGTTDTQYF.

This chain uses TRBV2 with TRBJ2-7, with TRBD2 as a possible D gene (5 bases). Germline V lookup: CDR1 SNHLY, CDR2 FYNNEI. This CDR3 spans 13 amino acids. Deletions cut 4 bases from V and 2 bases from J, with 9 bases between. CDR3 amino acids: CASSGGRTYEQYF. CDR3 nucleotides: TGTGCCAGCAGTGGAGGGAGAACCTACGAGCAGTACTTC.

This clone has just one count. This sequence is one base from a far larger clone and is likely a read error. The CDR3 DNA follows: TGTGCCATCAGTCTTCGGAAAGGGTCCACCGGGGAGCTGTTTTTT. As protein: CAISLRKGSTGELFF. V and J are TRBV28 and TRBJ2-2; D call uncertain. Germline CDR1 and CDR2: MDHEN and SYDVKM. The CDR3 loop spans 15 amino acids. The full variable domain, with the rest looked up from reference TRBV28 and TRBJ2-2, is DVKVTQSSRYLVKRTGEKVFLECVQDMDHENMFWYRQDPGLGLRLIYFSYDVKMKEKGDIPEGYSVSREKKERFSLILESASTNQTSMYLCAISLRKGSTGELFFGEGSRLTVL.

The rearrangement uses TRBV7-9 and TRBJ2-5; 11 bases are shared with TRBD2. V lost 5 bases to trimming and J lost 6 bases; unmatched junction nucleotides: 8. The V gene's germline CDR1 is SEHNR and CDR2 FQNEAQ (reference sequence). The CDR3 runs 15 residues. DNA of the CDR3: TGTGCCAGCAGCATCGGGACTAGCGGAGTACAGACCCAGTACTTC. Its protein product is CASSIGTSGVQTQYF.

This clone was detected a few times. This chain uses TRBV18 with TRBJ1-3; no firm D call. Trimming shortened V by 1 base and J by 0 bases, and 10 bases separated the two germline ends. The CDR3 has 16 residues. Per the germline V gene, CDR1 is KGHSH and CDR2 is LQKENI. The CDR3: CASSPLDGSSGNTIYF. In nucleotides, the CDR3 is TGTGCCAGCTCACCACTCGACGGGTCCTCTGGAAACACCATATATTTT.

The DNA of the CDR3 is TGCAGCGTTGTACTAGCAGCCGACGAGCAGTACTTC. Protein sequence: CSVVLAADEQYF. This chain joins TRBV29-1 and TRBJ2-7; TRBD2 might be the D (6 bases). Germline V lookup: CDR1 SQVTM, CDR2 ANQGSEA. The CDR3 is made up of 12 amino acids. V dropped 4 bases and J dropped 5 bases, with 12 bases sitting between them.